This TCR beta chain stems from a study of cytomegalovirus exposure and HLA in healthy donors. Across the study: Roughly 89 million unique TCR sequences came from HLA-typed donors in an early release.

PCR employed 60 Vbeta and 13 Jbeta primers. Sequenced by immunoSEQ multiplex PCR; TCRdb stores in-frame clones only, minus some. The sample lists approximately 200,000 clones, approximately 81% seen once, with around 0.24% in the top ten. Healthy bone marrow donors made up the donors. This clone was recorded once. No antigen is known for it. General observations from the study: A missense variant in DCLRE1C was later tied to TCR beta V- and J-gene trimming. Clonal expansion was found to be greater in HLA-associated TCR beta chains than in equally common others in a later analysis.

Sample: PBMCs. The clonotype was recovered from a boy younger than 18 in good health and CMV-seronegative.

Written as DNA, the CDR3 is TGTGCCAGCAGTTTAATCGGGGACAGCTATGGCTACACCTTC. Translation: CASSLIGDSYGYTF. The rearrangement uses TRBV27 and TRBJ1-2; 7 nucleotides align to TRBD1. CDR3 size: 14 residues. Trimming took 2 bases from V and 4 from J; bases not matched to a gene: 4. The germline gives CDR1 MNHEY, CDR2 SMNVEV (reference sequence).